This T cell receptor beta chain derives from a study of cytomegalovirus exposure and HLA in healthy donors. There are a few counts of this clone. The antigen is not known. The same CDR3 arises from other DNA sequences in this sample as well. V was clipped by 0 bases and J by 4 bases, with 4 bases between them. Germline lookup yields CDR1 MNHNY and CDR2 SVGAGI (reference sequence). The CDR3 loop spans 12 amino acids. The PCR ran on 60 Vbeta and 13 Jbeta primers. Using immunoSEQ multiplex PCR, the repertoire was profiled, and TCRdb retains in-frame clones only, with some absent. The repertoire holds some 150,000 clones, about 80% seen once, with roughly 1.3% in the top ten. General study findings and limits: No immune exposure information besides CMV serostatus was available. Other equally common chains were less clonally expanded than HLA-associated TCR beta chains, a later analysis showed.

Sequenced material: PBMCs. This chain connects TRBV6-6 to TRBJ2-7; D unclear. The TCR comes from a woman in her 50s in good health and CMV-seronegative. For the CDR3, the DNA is TGTGCCAGCAGTTACTCCAGTTACGAGCAGTACTTC. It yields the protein CASSYSSYEQYF.